This record covers a single T cell receptor (beta chain). The antigen is undetermined. V was shortened by 6 bases and J by 1 base, with 9 bases between the two germline ends. Looked up from germline, CDR1 is KGHSH and CDR2 is LQKENI. The CDR3 sequence is 13 residues long. This specimen belongs to a study of cytotoxic CD8 clonotypes in ibrutinib-treated CLL. Whole-study findings and limits: At the start, clonality exceeded age-matched healthy donors and followed circulating CD8+ T-cell counts.

Clones were sequenced by immunoSEQ multiplex PCR, and TCRdb holds only the in-frame ones, with some missing. The profile shows around 76,000 clones, approximately 82% of them singletons. Source: PBMCs, taken after 24 months of ibrutinib treatment. This receptor was obtained from a human donor with chronic lymphocytic leukemia. The chain carries TRBV18 and TRBJ1-1; no firm D call. The CDR3 protein is CASSPVGNTEAFF. As DNA, the CDR3 is TGTGCCAGCTCTCCAGTGGGGAACACTGAAGCTTTCTTT.